This entry lists 32 T cell receptor beta chains sequenced from one sample in a study of early T cells in non-severe SARS-CoV-2 infection. MiXCR, applied by TCRdb to the 5' RACE reads, yields one record per CDR3 protein. The sample lists 25,000 to 35,000 distinct CDR3 sequences, about 7% seen once, with less than 5% in the top ten. Sequenced sample: whole blood. These TCRs come from an adult who was a healthcare worker with PCR-confirmed SARS-CoV-2 infection or an uninfected control (not recorded which).

The rearrangement uses TRBV6-5 and TRBJ2-7; D call uncertain. V lost 4 bases and J lost 0, with 7 bases in between. The V gene's germline CDR1 is MNHEY and CDR2 SVGAGI. The length of the CDR3 is 13 residues. This chain's CDR3 is CASSSSSSYEQYF. The CDR3 region has the DNA TGTGCCAGCAGTTCGAGTAGCTCCTACGAGCAGTACTTC.

This clonotype is medium-sized in the sample. The gene calls are TRBV4-1 and TRBJ1-1; D call uncertain. Germline V gene sequence: CDR1 MGHRA, CDR2 YSYEKL. This CDR3 is 15 amino acids long. V shed 2 bases and J shed 3 bases, with 13 bases lying between them. CDR3 bases: TGCGCCAGCAGCCAACCGATCATTCGGGACACTGAAGCTTTCTTT. It encodes CASSQPIIRDTEAFF.

Ten or more counts support this clonotype. The J gene is TRBJ2-3, the V gene TRBV6-1; perhaps TRBD2 as D (6 bases). V was pared by 7 bases and J by 6 bases, with 20 bases between. The CDR3 extends over 15 amino acids. Germline assignment: CDR1 MNHNS and CDR2 SASEGT. CDR3 in amino acids: CASNDLGGVWDTQYF. CDR3 coding DNA: TGTGCCAGCAATGACCTGGGGGGTGTTTGGGATACGCAGTATTTT.

This clonotype was seen repeatedly, ten times or more. V is TRBV19 and J is TRBJ2-1; 8 positions match TRBD1. This CDR3 spans 14 amino acids. The V segment lost 5 bases and the J segment 6 bases; nucleotides outside the gene matches: 6. Per germline, CDR1 LNHDA and CDR2 SQIVND (reference sequence). Here the CDR3 reads CASSSWGQANEQFF. CDR3 bases: TGTGCCAGTAGTTCATGGGGACAGGCCAATGAGCAGTTCTTC.

The chain combines TRBV7-9 with TRBJ2-1, with 10 bases lining up with TRBD1. Germline V CDR1 and CDR2: SEHNR, FQNEAQ (reference sequence). V was clipped by 1 base and J by 9 bases; unmatched bases: 12. This CDR3 has 17 residues. CDR3 DNA sequence: TGTGCCAGCAGCTTAGTTTCCGGGACAGGGGAGGTTGGTGAGCAGTTCTTC. It codes for CASSLVSGTGEVGEQFF.

This chain uses TRBV11-2 with TRBJ1-1; weak D call: TRBD1 (5 bases). The V gene lost 5 bases and the J gene lost 3 bases, with 16 bases spanning the gap. The germline V gene has CDR1 SGHAT and CDR2 FQNNGV. The CDR3 length is 15 residues. DNA of the CDR3: TGTGCCAGCAGCCCCGGCAGGGATTTTGACACTGAAGCTTTCTTT. Its protein product is CASSPGRDFDTEAFF.

In its sample, this clonotype was seen many times. This chain uses TRBV6-1 with TRBJ1-1; 11 positions agree with TRBD1. Germline-derived CDR1 and CDR2 are MNHNS and SASEGT. The CDR3 spans 15 residues. After removal of 5 bases from V and 8 bases from J, the junction contained 10 bases not matched to a gene. The CDR3 protein is CASSSSGTGGGEAFF. CDR3 sequence (DNA): TGTGCCAGCAGTTCCTCCGGGACAGGGGGAGGAGAAGCTTTCTTT.

This clonotype was seen many times. The chain has TRBV3-1 and TRBJ2-1; D unresolved. CDR1 and CDR2 (germline): LGHDT, YNNKEL (reference sequence). V shed 1 base and J shed 8 bases, with 15 bases lying between them. The CDR3 extends over 15 amino acids. This chain's CDR3 is CASSQGLPPAYEQFF. Here the CDR3 DNA reads TGTGCCAGCAGCCAAGGACTTCCTCCGGCGTATGAGCAGTTCTTC.

This clonotype has just a few counts. The chain links TRBV9 to TRBJ1-2, with unresolved D. The CDR3 loop spans 13 amino acids. The germline V gene encodes CDR1 SGDLS and CDR2 YYNGEE. V was cut by 2 bases and J by 4 bases, with 9 bases left in between. Written as DNA, the CDR3 is TGTGCCAGCAGCGTCCGACCTACCTATGGCTACACCTTC. This translates into CASSVRPTYGYTF.

This clonotype came up a few times. The chain joins TRBV11-2 to TRBJ2-1; 9 nucleotides agree with TRBD2. J lost 2 bases, V lost 5 bases, and 4 bases had no gene match. Germline CDR1 SGHAT, CDR2 FQNNGV. The CDR3 contains 15 residues. Here the CDR3 reads CASSLGTSPYNEQFF. As DNA, the CDR3 is TGTGCCAGCAGCCTTGGGACTAGCCCCTACAATGAGCAGTTCTTC.

Many counts were recorded for this clonotype. The V gene is TRBV29-1, the J gene TRBJ2-3; D tentatively fits TRBD1 or TRBD2 (5 bases each). V lost 7 bases and J 0 bases, leaving 5 bases between the germline ends. Looked up from germline, CDR1 is SQVTM and CDR2 is ANQGSEA. This CDR3 has 11 residues. The CDR3 spells CSGGSTDTQYF. In DNA form, the CDR3 reads TGCAGCGGGGGGAGCACAGATACGCAGTATTTT.

In this sample, this clonotype turned up many times. The chain couples TRBV27 to TRBJ2-7; 10 nucleotides match TRBD2. With 3 bases clipped from V and 2 bases from J, the junction kept 4 bases outside the gene matches. Germline V CDR1 and CDR2: MNHEY, SMNVEV (reference sequence). CDR3 length equals 15 residues. The CDR3 DNA is TGTGCCAGCAGTTTCGGGACTAGCGCAGCCTACGAGCAGTACTTC. This encodes CASSFGTSAAYEQYF.

The V and J genes are TRBV2 and TRBJ2-5; D remains ambiguous. The CDR3 runs 11 residues. From germline, CDR1 is SNHLY and CDR2 FYNNEI. Trimming shortened V by 7 bases and J by 5 bases, and 8 bases separated the two germline ends. The CDR3 here is CASNQAETQYF. In DNA form, the CDR3 reads TGTGCCAGCAATCAGGCGGAGACCCAGTACTTC.

At least ten counts were recorded for this clonotype. The chain combines TRBV5-6 with TRBJ2-3, with D possibly TRBD1 on 6 matching bases. With 4 bases removed from V and 3 bases from J, the gap between germline ends came to 15 bases. Germline CDR1 and CDR2: SGHDT and YYEEEE. The CDR3 has 15 residues. The DNA of the CDR3 is TGTGCCAGCAGCCACGGGACAATGAAAACAGATACGCAGTATTTT. This sequence encodes CASSHGTMKTDTQYF. The full variable domain, completed using reference TRBV5-6 and TRBJ2-3, is DAGVTQSPTHLIKTRGQQVTLRCSPKSGHDTVSWYQQALGQGPQFIFQYYEEEERQRGNFPDRFSGHQFPNYSSELNVNALLLGDSALYLCASSHGTMKTDTQYFGPGTRLTVL.

At least ten counts were recorded for this clonotype. This rearrangement joins TRBV6-5 to TRBJ2-7, with D hard to call. The CDR3 has 14 amino acids. Germline-derived CDR1 and CDR2 are MNHEY and SVGAGI. With 2 bases removed from V and 0 bases from J, the gap between germline ends came to 8 bases. CDR3 in amino acids: CASSYRRTSYEQYF. CDR3 DNA: TGTGCCAGCAGTTACAGGCGGACCTCCTACGAGCAGTACTTC.

This clonotype was picked up many times. The V gene is TRBV5-1, the J gene TRBJ2-1, with D possibly being TRBD2 (5 bases). The germline V gene has CDR1 SGHRS and CDR2 YFSETQ. The CDR3 loop spans 12 amino acids. The ends were cut back, 4 bases at V and 11 bases at J, with 13 bases in the middle. The CDR3, as DNA: TGCGCCAGCAGCACCGCGTCGGGGAAGCAGTTCTTC. Protein sequence: CASSTASGKQFF.

This clonotype was recorded many times. The V and J genes are TRBV10-3 and TRBJ2-5; 8 bases are a match to TRBD1. Germline CDR1 and CDR2: ENHRY and SYGVKD. V trimming: 9 bases; J trimming: 2 bases; junction bases outside the gene matches: 5. This CDR3 comprises 13 residues. In DNA form, the CDR3 reads TGTGCCATTGGGACAGGAGGGCAAGAGACCCAGTACTTC. Its translation: CAIGTGGQETQYF.

This clonotype has only a few counts. The chain carries TRBV10-3 and TRBJ1-1; no reliable D call. V was trimmed by 0 bases and J by 3 bases, leaving 8 bases between them. In germline, CDR1 is ENHRY, CDR2 SYGVKD. The CDR3 spans 14 residues. CDR3 in DNA: TGTGCCATCAGTGAGTCGAGTGAATACACTGAAGCTTTCTTT. Protein: CAISESSEYTEAFF.

The rearrangement links TRBV7-6 to TRBJ2-7; perhaps D is TRBD1 or TRBD2 (5 bases each). There are 13 residues in the CDR3. CDR1 is SGHVS, CDR2 FNYEAQ, per germline. V gave up 1 base and J gave up 6 bases, with 10 bases separating them. In DNA, the CDR3 is TGTGCCAGCAGCTTAGAGGGACCGTCCGAGCAGTACTTC. Translating gives CASSLEGPSEQYF.

This clonotype has just a few counts. The chain links TRBV11-2 to TRBJ2-7; a possible D gene is TRBD2 (5 bases). This CDR3 spans 18 amino acids. Per germline, CDR1 SGHAT and CDR2 FQNNGV. The V end lost 0 bases, the J end lost 5 bases, and 23 bases lay between the germline ends. The chain's CDR3 is CASSLESGNSYAEHEQYF. As DNA, the CDR3 is TGTGCCAGCAGCTTAGAGTCCGGGAACTCCTACGCGGAACACGAGCAGTACTTC.

This clonotype has more than one count but fewer than ten. The J gene is TRBJ2-7, the V gene TRBV7-8; D is tentatively TRBD1 or TRBD2 (6 bases each). The germline gives CDR1 SGHVS, CDR2 FQNEAQ. Trimming took off 7 bases at V and 2 bases at J, with 12 bases between the two ends. The CDR3 contains 13 residues. For the CDR3, the DNA is TGTGCCAGCAACCCTGGGGGGCCCTACGAGCAGTACTTC. Its protein product is CASNPGGPYEQYF.

The genes are TRBV5-6 and TRBJ2-6; D remains unclear. V lost 0 bases, J lost 0 bases, and 4 bases lay in between. Germline assignment: CDR1 SGHDT and CDR2 YYEEEE. The CDR3 has 15 amino acids. As DNA, the CDR3 is TGTGCCAGCAGCTTGGATATCTCTGGGGCCAACGTCCTGACTTTC. Its protein product is CASSLDISGANVLTF.

This clonotype was recorded a few times. The chain couples TRBV7-6 to TRBJ1-4; D is ambiguous. CDR3 length: 18 amino acids. Germline loops: CDR1 SGHVS, CDR2 FNYEAQ. The V end lost 3 bases, the J end lost 0 bases, and 17 bases lay between the germline ends. The CDR3 sequence: CASSFSAGDIATNEKLFF. DNA for the CDR3: TGTGCCAGCAGCTTTTCAGCGGGAGATATCGCAACTAATGAAAAACTGTTTTTT.

The chain joins TRBV27 to TRBJ2-5; D call uncertain. CDR1 and CDR2 from the germline V gene are MNHEY and SMNVEV (reference sequence). V was cut by 6 bases and J by 2 bases, with 10 bases left in between. This CDR3 is built from 13 residues. CDR3 sequence: CASSQNSQETQYF. The DNA of the CDR3 is TGTGCCAGCAGCCAAAATTCGCAAGAGACCCAGTACTTC.

This clonotype occurred many times. The rearrangement joins TRBV6-5 to TRBJ2-3; D is undetermined. V gave up 7 bases and J gave up 5 bases, with 13 bases separating them. The CDR3 totals 13 residues. Looked up from germline, CDR1 is MNHEY and CDR2 is SVGAGI. The CDR3 nucleotides are TGTGCCAGCATTGGTGGGTCCGGAGATACGCAGTATTTT. Its protein product is CASIGGSGDTQYF.

This clonotype was seen many times. This rearrangement joins TRBV25-1 to TRBJ2-7, with D maybe TRBD1 (6 bases). Germline CDR1 is MGHDK and CDR2 is SYGVNS. The CDR3 totals 15 residues. V lost 1 base to trimming and J lost 0 bases, with 10 bases between them. CDR3: CASSELGTSSYEQYF. CDR3 nucleotide sequence: TGTGCCAGCAGTGAATTAGGGACAAGCTCCTACGAGCAGTACTTC.

V is TRBV29-1 and J is TRBJ1-2; D ambiguous. The CDR3 consists of 13 residues. Germline V CDR1 and CDR2: SQVTM, ANQGSEA. Trimming cost V 7 bases and J 6 bases, with 18 bases left between them. The CDR3 DNA sequence: TGCAGCGCCGAACTTTTAAAAGTCGATGGCTACACCTTC. It is translated as CSAELLKVDGYTF. The whole variable domain, remainder taken from reference TRBV29-1 and TRBJ1-2, is SAVISQKPSRDICQRGTSLTIQCQVDSQVTMMFWYRQQPGQSLTLIATANQGSEATYESGFVIDKFPISRPNLTFSTLTVSNMSPEDSSIYLCSAELLKVDGYTFGSGTRLTVV.

The chain employs TRBV6-6 and TRBJ2-7; TRBD2 agrees at 7 bases. The trim removed 0 bases at V and 7 bases at J, leaving 6 bases unmatched. Germline V gives CDR1 MNHNY, CDR2 SVGAGI (reference sequence). CDR3 length: 14 residues. CDR3 sequence reads: CASSYSGGAREQYF. In DNA form, the CDR3 reads TGTGCCAGCAGTTACTCGGGAGGGGCGAGGGAGCAGTACTTC.

There are a few counts of this clonotype. This chain uses TRBV6-6 with TRBJ2-2; maybe TRBD2 (6 bases). The V end lost 7 bases, the J end lost 4 bases, and 16 bases lay between the germline ends. The CDR3 extends over 15 amino acids. Germline-derived CDR1 and CDR2 are MNHNY and SVGAGI (reference sequence). CDR3 region: CASTPLRETTGELFF. CDR3 nucleotide sequence: TGTGCCAGCACCCCACTCCGGGAGACCACCGGGGAGCTGTTTTTT.

This clonotype was detected many times. The chain is built from TRBV19 and TRBJ2-7; perhaps TRBD2 as D (5 bases). Germline V gene lookup returns CDR1 LNHDA and CDR2 SQIVND (reference sequence). The ends were cut back, 6 bases at V and 3 bases at J, with 15 bases in the middle. This CDR3 has 14 residues. The CDR3 is CASSKLGGSYEQYF. The CDR3 DNA sequence: TGTGCCAGTAGCAAGTTGGGTGGGAGCTACGAGCAGTACTTC.

This clonotype was counted at least ten times. The V call is TRBV7-3, the J call TRBJ2-4; 7 bases are shared with TRBD1. The CDR3 sequence is 14 residues long. The V gene end was trimmed by 7 bases and the J gene end by 0 bases; junction bases not matched to a gene: 3. Per germline, CDR1 SGHTA and CDR2 FQGTGA. The CDR3 DNA reads TGTGCCAGCACCCGACAGGGAGCCAAAAACATTCAGTACTTC. Translated: CASTRQGAKNIQYF.

The J gene is TRBJ2-7, the V gene TRBV16; D is possibly TRBD1 (8 bases). The CDR3 runs 13 residues. Trimming cost V 2 bases and J 7 bases, with 12 bases left between them. The germline V gene encodes CDR1 KGHSY and CDR2 FQNENV. DNA for the CDR3: TGTGCCAGCAGCCAAGGACAGGGAGGGGAGCAGTACTTC. Translation gives CASSQGQGGEQYF.